This T cell receptor beta chain was identified during a study of STAT5B mutations in CD4+ large granular lymphocyte leukemia. In germline, CDR1 is WNHNN, CDR2 SYGVQD (reference sequence). J was trimmed by 5 bases and V by 11 bases; bases with no gene match: 21. The CDR3 is made up of 17 amino acids. TCRdb keeps only in-frame clones here, not all; method: immunoSEQ multiplex PCR. This table holds approximately 4,400 clones, about four fifths found once. Worth noting for this clone: Its specificity is unknown.

Study-level points and caveats: CD4-sorted patient repertoires seemed more clonal than healthy CD4+ repertoires. Top patient clones used TRBV06 genes more often: 8/27 versus 2/35 in controls. No patients shared main leukemic clonotypes, though 20% to 25% appeared at low frequency elsewhere.

Depending on availability, patient cells were bead-separated fractions or unselected PBMC. Specimen: PBMCs. The genes are TRBV10-1 and TRBJ2-5, with 9 nucleotides matching TRBD2. The source of this sequence is a man between 70 and 80 years old with CD4+ T-cell large granular lymphocyte leukemia. The CDR3 loop is CAGKGGSGRAGWETQYF. CDR3 in DNA: TGCGCCGGGAAGGGGGGTAGCGGGAGAGCGGGATGGGAGACCCAGTACTTC.